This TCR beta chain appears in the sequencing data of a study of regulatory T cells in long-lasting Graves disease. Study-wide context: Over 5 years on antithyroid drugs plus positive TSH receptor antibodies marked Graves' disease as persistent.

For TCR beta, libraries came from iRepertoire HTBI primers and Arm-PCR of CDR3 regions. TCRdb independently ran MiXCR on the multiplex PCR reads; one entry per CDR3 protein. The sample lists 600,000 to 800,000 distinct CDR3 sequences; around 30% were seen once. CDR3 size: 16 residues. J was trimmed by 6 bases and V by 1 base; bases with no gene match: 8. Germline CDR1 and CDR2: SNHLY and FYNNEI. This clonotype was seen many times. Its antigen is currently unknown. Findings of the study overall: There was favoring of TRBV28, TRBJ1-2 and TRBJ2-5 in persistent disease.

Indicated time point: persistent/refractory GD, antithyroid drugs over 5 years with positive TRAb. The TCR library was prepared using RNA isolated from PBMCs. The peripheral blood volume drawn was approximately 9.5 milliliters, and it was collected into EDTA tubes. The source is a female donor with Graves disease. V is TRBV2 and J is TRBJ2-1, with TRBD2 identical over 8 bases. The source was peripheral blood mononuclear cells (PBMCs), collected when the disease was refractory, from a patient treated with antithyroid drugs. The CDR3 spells CASSEEGGLVGNEQFF. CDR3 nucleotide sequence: TGTGCCAGCAGTGAAGAAGGGGGACTAGTAGGCAATGAGCAGTTCTTC.